Listed below are T cell receptor beta chains from one sample, sequenced in a study of response to subunit inactivated influenza vaccine. Using its own MiXCR run on the RT-PCR reads, TCRdb lists one record per CDR3 protein. The sample consists of more than 250,000 distinct CDR3 sequences, about a fifth of them appearing once. Sequencing used PBMCs from blood, obtained about 20 months after vaccination. These receptors were collected from a man aged 45 to 70 who received an inactivated influenza vaccine. CDR3s include the opening cysteine and the closing phenylalanine or tryptophan. The order of the fields is J gene, clone size, D gene, V gene, CDR3 DNA, CDR3 protein. The D gene is left open where the match is weak. Clone size is shown for a subset of rows, as once, few, many or a class of expanded clone.

j_gene: TRBJ1-1; abundance: -; d_gene: -; v_gene: TRBV5-1; CDR3nt: TGCGCCAGCAGCTTGGAGGGAAAACGTACTGAAGCTTTCTTT; CDR3aa: CASSLEGKRTEAFF
j_gene: TRBJ1-1; abundance: many; d_gene: TRBD1; v_gene: TRBV7-6; CDR3nt: TGTGCCAGCAGCTTAGCCCGCAGGGGGAGGTTAATGAACACTGAAGCTTTCTTT; CDR3aa: CASSLARRGRLMNTEAFF
j_gene: TRBJ2-3; abundance: -; d_gene: -; v_gene: TRBV7-9; CDR3nt: TGTGCCAGCAAACAAGACAGGGTATGGGAGGTGACAGATACGCAGTATTTT; CDR3aa: CASKQDRVWEVTDTQYF
j_gene: TRBJ2-1; abundance: -; d_gene: -; v_gene: TRBV7-2; CDR3nt: TGTGCCAGCAGCCCACCCGGGCTTTTATCCTACAATGAGCAGTTCTTC; CDR3aa: CASSPPGLLSYNEQFF
j_gene: TRBJ2-4; abundance: few; d_gene: -; v_gene: TRBV6-6; CDR3nt: TGTGCCAGCAGTTACGTCAAAAACATTCAGTACTTC; CDR3aa: CASSYVKNIQYF
j_gene: TRBJ1-1; abundance: few; d_gene: -; v_gene: TRBV19; CDR3nt: TGTGCCAGTACAGACGGGGTCACTTTGAACACTGAAGCTTTCTTT; CDR3aa: CASTDGVTLNTEAFF
j_gene: TRBJ1-1; abundance: -; d_gene: TRBD1; v_gene: TRBV5-4; CDR3nt: TGTGCCAGCAGCTTGGGGCCGGGACAGGGGCCCACTGAAGCTTTCTTT; CDR3aa: CASSLGPGQGPTEAFF
j_gene: TRBJ1-1; abundance: -; d_gene: -; v_gene: TRBV5-4; CDR3nt: TGTGCCAGCAGCTACCGACGGGTCCCCACTGAAGCTTTCTTT; CDR3aa: CASSYRRVPTEAFF
j_gene: TRBJ1-4; abundance: few; d_gene: TRBD1; v_gene: TRBV4-1; CDR3nt: TGCGCCAGCAGCCAAGTTACAGCAGGGGGCCGCGAAAAACTGTTTTTT; CDR3aa: CASSQVTAGGREKLFF
j_gene: TRBJ1-3; abundance: many; d_gene: TRBD1; v_gene: TRBV6-5; CDR3nt: TGTGCCAGCAGTTACTCGGGGACAGGGGTTGGAAACACCATATATTTT; CDR3aa: CASSYSGTGVGNTIYF
j_gene: TRBJ1-2; abundance: few; d_gene: TRBD1; v_gene: TRBV6-1; CDR3nt: TGTGCCAGCAGTGTTTCAGGGGGTGACAGCGGCGGCTACACCTTC; CDR3aa: CASSVSGGDSGGYTF
j_gene: TRBJ1-5; abundance: few; d_gene: -; v_gene: TRBV28; CDR3nt: TGTGCCAGCAATAAAGGGACAAGTTACGATCAGCCCCAGCATTTT; CDR3aa: CASNKGTSYDQPQHF
j_gene: TRBJ2-7; abundance: -; d_gene: -; v_gene: TRBV5-4; CDR3nt: TGTGCCAGCAGCCCGCAAAATACGGACAGAACCTCCTACGAGCAGTACTTC; CDR3aa: CASSPQNTDRTSYEQYF
j_gene: TRBJ2-1; abundance: few; d_gene: -; v_gene: TRBV12-3/TRBV12-4; CDR3nt: TGTGCCAGCAGTTTATCCGAGGGCGGTGAGCAGTTCTTC; CDR3aa: CASSLSEGGEQFF
j_gene: TRBJ2-1; abundance: -; d_gene: TRBD2; v_gene: TRBV5-6; CDR3nt: TGTGCCAGCAGCTCCCCGACTAGCGGACACTCCTACAATGAGCAGTTCTTC; CDR3aa: CASSSPTSGHSYNEQFF
j_gene: TRBJ2-1; abundance: -; d_gene: TRBD2; v_gene: TRBV30; CDR3nt: TGTGCCTGGCGGCTAGCGGGAGTATCTTACAATGAGCAGTTCTTC; CDR3aa: CAWRLAGVSYNEQFF
j_gene: TRBJ2-3; abundance: -; d_gene: -; v_gene: TRBV4-3; CDR3nt: TGCGCCAGCAGCTTATTCAGGGGCCGAGACACAGATACGCAGTATTTT; CDR3aa: CASSLFRGRDTDTQYF
j_gene: TRBJ1-5; abundance: -; d_gene: -; v_gene: TRBV6-1; CDR3nt: TGTGCCAGCAACCCTAACCTGGGACGGGGGAGCAATCAGCCCCAGCATTTT; CDR3aa: CASNPNLGRGSNQPQHF
j_gene: TRBJ2-4; abundance: -; d_gene: -; v_gene: TRBV6-5; CDR3nt: TGTGCCAGCAGTTACACGCCGGGACACGGAAATACCCTAGCCAAAAACATTCAGTACTTC; CDR3aa: CASSYTPGHGNTLAKNIQYF
j_gene: TRBJ1-4; abundance: few; d_gene: TRBD1; v_gene: TRBV5-1; CDR3nt: TGCGCCAGCAGCTTGGAGGTCCCGGGACAGGGGTATAAACTGTTTTTT; CDR3aa: CASSLEVPGQGYKLFF
j_gene: TRBJ1-1; abundance: -; d_gene: TRBD1; v_gene: TRBV4-3; CDR3nt: TGCGCCAGCAGCCAAGTGTTCAGGACAGGGTTGCCGAACACTGAAGCTTTCTTT; CDR3aa: CASSQVFRTGLPNTEAFF
j_gene: TRBJ1-2; abundance: -; d_gene: TRBD1; v_gene: TRBV20-1; CDR3nt: TGCAGTGCCCGGGACAGTTTACCATACTATGGCTACACCTTC; CDR3aa: CSARDSLPYYGYTF
j_gene: TRBJ1-2; abundance: many; d_gene: -; v_gene: TRBV3-1; CDR3nt: TGTGCCAGCAGCCTAGACCCCACAGGCGACTACACCTTC; CDR3aa: CASSLDPTGDYTF
j_gene: TRBJ1-2; abundance: many; d_gene: TRBD1; v_gene: TRBV4-1; CDR3nt: TGCGCCAGCAGCCAAGAACAGGGGATATATTATGGCTACACCTTC; CDR3aa: CASSQEQGIYYGYTF
j_gene: TRBJ1-3; abundance: -; d_gene: -; v_gene: TRBV6-1; CDR3nt: TGTGCCAGCAGTGCCGGGAGTTCTCTCTCTGGAAACACCATATATTTT; CDR3aa: CASSAGSSLSGNTIYF
j_gene: TRBJ1-1; abundance: many; d_gene: -; v_gene: TRBV7-9; CDR3nt: TGTGCCAGCAGCCCGATCGCGGGGGCAAGCACTGAAGCTTTCTTT; CDR3aa: CASSPIAGASTEAFF
j_gene: TRBJ2-5; abundance: -; d_gene: -; v_gene: TRBV6-4; CDR3nt: TGTGCCAGCAGTGACCCAGGACAGCAAGAGACCCAGTACTTC; CDR3aa: CASSDPGQQETQYF
j_gene: TRBJ1-2; abundance: many; d_gene: -; v_gene: TRBV25-1; CDR3nt: TGTGCCAGCAGTGAACACAGGGACTATGGCTACACCTTC; CDR3aa: CASSEHRDYGYTF
j_gene: TRBJ1-5; abundance: -; d_gene: -; v_gene: TRBV7-2; CDR3nt: TGTGCCAGCAGCCCTAGGAAACAGGGGCCCCAGCATTTT; CDR3aa: CASSPRKQGPQHF
j_gene: TRBJ2-2; abundance: -; d_gene: TRBD1; v_gene: TRBV9; CDR3nt: TGTGCCAGCAGCGTGGGGGGGACAGGGGTGACCGGGGAGCTGTTTTTT; CDR3aa: CASSVGGTGVTGELFF
j_gene: TRBJ1-6; abundance: few; d_gene: TRBD1; v_gene: TRBV20-1; CDR3nt: TGCAGTGCCAGGCCTGGGACAGTTAATTCACCCCTCCACTTT; CDR3aa: CSARPGTVNSPLHF
j_gene: TRBJ1-2; abundance: few; d_gene: TRBD1; v_gene: TRBV5-1; CDR3nt: TGCGCCACAAGTACAGGGGGCAATGGCTACACCTTC; CDR3aa: CATSTGGNGYTF
j_gene: TRBJ2-3; abundance: -; d_gene: -; v_gene: TRBV20-1; CDR3nt: TGCAGTGCTAGAGCACTGAAATTGGGGGCACCAGATACGCAGTATTTT; CDR3aa: CSARALKLGAPDTQYF
j_gene: TRBJ1-2; abundance: -; d_gene: -; v_gene: TRBV12-3/TRBV12-4; CDR3nt: TGTGCCAGCACCTTATCTGGCGGGCGGGCTTTTGGCTACACCTTC; CDR3aa: CASTLSGGRAFGYTF
j_gene: TRBJ2-7; abundance: many; d_gene: TRBD2; v_gene: TRBV5-1; CDR3nt: TGCGCCAGCAGCTACCGGACTAGCGGGGCCCACCCCTACTACGAGCAGTACTTC; CDR3aa: CASSYRTSGAHPYYEQYF
j_gene: TRBJ1-2; abundance: many; d_gene: -; v_gene: TRBV12-3/TRBV12-4; CDR3nt: TGTGCCAGCAGTTTATCGGCAAACTATGGCTACACCTTC; CDR3aa: CASSLSANYGYTF
j_gene: TRBJ1-6; abundance: few; d_gene: -; v_gene: TRBV7-3; CDR3nt: TGTGCCAGCAGCTTTCAGGGGCGCGGTTCACCCCTCCACTTT; CDR3aa: CASSFQGRGSPLHF
j_gene: TRBJ1-6; abundance: -; d_gene: TRBD1; v_gene: TRBV7-9; CDR3nt: TGTGCCAGCAGCTTAAGGACAGGGAATAATTCACCCCTCCACTTT; CDR3aa: CASSLRTGNNSPLHF
j_gene: TRBJ1-1; abundance: many; d_gene: TRBD1; v_gene: TRBV6-5; CDR3nt: TGTGCCAGCAGTTGGGACAGGGGTACTGAAGCTTTCTTT; CDR3aa: CASSWDRGTEAFF
j_gene: TRBJ2-2; abundance: few; d_gene: -; v_gene: TRBV12-3/TRBV12-4; CDR3nt: TGTGCCAGCAGTTTTCTTACGGGATGGAGAACCGGGGAGCTGTTTTTT; CDR3aa: CASSFLTGWRTGELFF
j_gene: TRBJ2-7; abundance: -; d_gene: TRBD1; v_gene: TRBV6-5; CDR3nt: TGTGCCAGCAGTTACTCGGAGGGGGCTCGGGACAGGGGGCACGGGCAGTACTTC; CDR3aa: CASSYSEGARDRGHGQYF
j_gene: TRBJ1-5; abundance: -; d_gene: TRBD1; v_gene: TRBV29-1; CDR3nt: TGCAGCGTAACGACAGGGGGTTTCAATAGCAATCAGCCCCAGCATTTT; CDR3aa: CSVTTGGFNSNQPQHF
j_gene: TRBJ2-1; abundance: few; d_gene: TRBD2; v_gene: TRBV4-2; CDR3nt: TGTGCCAGCAGCCAAGGACTAGCGGGAGTAGACGAGCAGTTCTTC; CDR3aa: CASSQGLAGVDEQFF
j_gene: TRBJ1-1; abundance: few; d_gene: -; v_gene: TRBV10-3; CDR3nt: TGTGCCATCAGTGTGGGACAAGAGAACACTGAAGCTTTCTTT; CDR3aa: CAISVGQENTEAFF
j_gene: TRBJ1-2; abundance: few; d_gene: -; v_gene: TRBV21-1; CDR3nt: TGTGCCAGCAGCAACCCGGGACAGGGAAACTATGGCTACACCTTC; CDR3aa: CASSNPGQGNYGYTF
j_gene: TRBJ2-7; abundance: -; d_gene: TRBD2; v_gene: TRBV20-1; CDR3nt: TGCAGTGCTAGAGATGGGGCGGGAGTCTGGTACGAGCAGTACTTC; CDR3aa: CSARDGAGVWYEQYF
j_gene: TRBJ2-7; abundance: -; d_gene: -; v_gene: TRBV29-1; CDR3nt: TGCAGCGTTGGAGGGATCGAAAATCACTACGAGCAGTACTTC; CDR3aa: CSVGGIENHYEQYF
j_gene: TRBJ1-2; abundance: -; d_gene: TRBD1; v_gene: TRBV29-1; CDR3nt: TGCAGCGTGCGGACAGGGATAAACTATGGCTACACCTTC; CDR3aa: CSVRTGINYGYTF
j_gene: TRBJ2-7; abundance: few; d_gene: -; v_gene: TRBV6-5; CDR3nt: TGTGCCGGCAGTTACGTTGGAGACGGGTACGAGCAGTACTTC; CDR3aa: CAGSYVGDGYEQYF
j_gene: TRBJ2-7; abundance: -; d_gene: -; v_gene: TRBV21-1; CDR3nt: TGTGCCAGCAGCCTCCGGACAGGGACCCGAGAGCAGTACTTC; CDR3aa: CASSLRTGTREQYF
j_gene: TRBJ2-6; abundance: -; d_gene: -; v_gene: TRBV2; CDR3nt: TGTGCCAGCAGTGAAGTCGACAGCTACTCTGGGGCCAACGTCCTGACTTTC; CDR3aa: CASSEVDSYSGANVLTF
j_gene: TRBJ1-2; abundance: -; d_gene: -; v_gene: TRBV6-2/TRBV6-3; CDR3nt: TGTGCCAGCAGTTTTCCGGGACGGAATATTTATGGCTACACCTTC; CDR3aa: CASSFPGRNIYGYTF
j_gene: TRBJ2-7; abundance: few; d_gene: -; v_gene: TRBV6-8; CDR3nt: TGTGCCAGCAGGCCCCAGGGTGGCGAGCAGTACTTC; CDR3aa: CASRPQGGEQYF